This entry lists 14 T cell receptor beta chains sequenced from one sample in a study of PD-1 blockade in classical Hodgkin lymphoma. The method was immunoSEQ multiplex PCR; TCRdb's version includes in-frame clones alone and lacks a portion of them. The table has under 80,000 clones, over 90% seen once. As to time point: newly diagnosed, previously untreated cHL patient sample. What was sequenced was peripheral blood mononuclear cells (PBMCs). These receptor sequences come from a human donor with classical Hodgkin lymphoma.

The J gene is TRBJ2-5, the V gene TRBV19; D uncertain. Germline V gene sequence: CDR1 LNHDA, CDR2 SQIVND (reference sequence). CDR3 length equals 13 residues. V was shortened by 4 bases and J by 4 bases, with 10 bases between the two germline ends. The CDR3 coding sequence is TGTGCCAGTAGTAATATCCCGGCAGAGACCCAGTACTTC. It yields the protein CASSNIPAETQYF.

This clone came up a few times. The chain uses TRBV6-5 and TRBJ2-1; D might be TRBD1 (5 bases). The CDR3 sequence is 16 residues long. Trimming took 0 bases from V and 0 from J, leaving 9 bases between them. The V gene's germline CDR1 is MNHEY and CDR2 SVGAGI. CDR3 residues: CASSYSRQYSYNEQFF. CDR3 bases: TGTGCCAGCAGTTACTCGAGACAGTACTCCTACAATGAGCAGTTCTTC.

This clone is a singleton in its sample. The chain recombines TRBV12-2 with TRBJ1-2. TRBV12-2 is flagged as a pseudogene. CDR3 length: 16 amino acids. The CDR3 reads CASRPGDGRSNYGYTF. Here the CDR3 DNA reads TGTGCAAGTCGCCCGGGAGACGGACGTTCTAACTATGGCTACACCTTC.

J is TRBJ2-6 and V is TRBV5-1; D unclear. V gave up 0 bases and J gave up 2 bases, with 9 bases separating them. The V gene's germline CDR1 is SGHRS and CDR2 YFSETQ. The CDR3 runs 16 residues. The CDR3 DNA reads as TGCGCCAGCAGCTTGGGGTTATCAACTGGGGCCAACGTCCTGACTTTC. Its translation is CASSLGLSTGANVLTF.

This chain connects TRBV4-1 to TRBJ2-1; 12 bases agree with TRBD2. V shed 2 bases and J 4 bases; nucleotides not matched to a gene: 3. CDR1 and CDR2 (germline): MGHRA, YSYEKL. The CDR3 covers 16 residues. The CDR3 reads CASSQWTSGDYNEQFF. The CDR3 DNA sequence: TGCGCCAGCAGCCAATGGACTAGCGGGGATTACAATGAGCAGTTCTTC.

The chain combines TRBV9 with TRBJ1-1; 7 positions agree with TRBD1. Germline V gene data show CDR1 as SGDLS and CDR2 as YYNGEE. V shed 0 bases, J shed 1 base, and the junction held 15 bases outside the gene matches. The CDR3 is 19 residues long. CDR3 amino acids: CASSVGRGDTGAGNTEAFF. As DNA, the CDR3 is TGTGCCAGCAGCGTAGGCCGAGGAGATACAGGGGCTGGGAACACTGAAGCTTTCTTT.

This chain joins TRBV4-1 and TRBJ2-6; D remains unclear. The CDR3 covers 13 residues. V was cut by 8 bases and J by 2 bases, with 7 bases left in between. From germline, CDR1 is MGHRA and CDR2 YSYEKL. In nucleotides, the CDR3 is TGCGCCAGCGGGGAAGCTGGGGCCAACGTCCTGACTTTC. Its translation is CASGEAGANVLTF.

This chain uses TRBV5-1 with TRBJ2-3; D ambiguous. The CDR3 extends over 14 amino acids. Germline V gene sequence: CDR1 SGHRS, CDR2 YFSETQ. V was cut by 0 bases and J by 2 bases, with 7 bases left in between. In DNA, the CDR3 is TGCGCCAGCAGCTTGGAAGGGAACACAGATACGCAGTATTTT. It encodes CASSLEGNTDTQYF.

The chain recombines TRBV6-1 with TRBJ2-5, with 8 bases that match TRBD2. Germline-derived CDR1 and CDR2 are MNHNS and SASEGT. This CDR3 is 14 amino acids long. The junction had 8 bases not matched to a gene; V was cut back by 7 bases and J by 4 bases. CDR3 in amino acids: CASNSGGLGETQYF. The CDR3 region has the DNA TGTGCCAGCAACAGCGGGGGTCTTGGAGAGACCCAGTACTTC.

The chain joins TRBV5-6 to TRBJ1-1; 7 bases are a match to TRBD1. Trimming removed 3 bases from V and 5 bases from J; junction bases left unmatched: 4. Germline CDR1 SGHDT, CDR2 YYEEEE. The CDR3 consists of 13 residues. CDR3 coding DNA: TGTGCCAGCAGCTACAGGGGAGGGACTGAAGCTTTCTTT. Translating gives CASSYRGGTEAFF.

The chain carries TRBV5-6 and TRBJ2-2; TRBD1 aligns across 9 bases. The CDR3 spans 15 residues. From germline, CDR1 is SGHDT and CDR2 YYEEEE. J was trimmed by 7 bases and V by 4 bases; bases with no gene match: 8. The CDR3 DNA reads TGTGCCAGCAGCGCGGACAGGGGACGGAACGGGGAGCTGTTTTTT. Protein product: CASSADRGRNGELFF.

V usage is TRBV10-3 and J usage is TRBJ2-7; 8 nucleotides line up with TRBD1. The CDR3 totals 15 residues. Germline CDR1 is ENHRY and CDR2 is SYGVKD. Trimming at V came to 10 bases and at J to 7 bases, leaving 18 bases not matched to a gene. The CDR3 DNA sequence: TGTGCCACCTGGTTAGGACAGGGAATTCCGCGGGAGCAGTACTTC. Its translation is CATWLGQGIPREQYF.

The rearrangement links TRBV19 to TRBJ1-5, with 9 positions matching TRBD1. Germline values: CDR1 LNHDA, CDR2 SQIVND (reference sequence). The CDR3 contains 15 residues. Trimming took 1 base from V and 9 from J; bases not matched to a gene: 7. The CDR3 protein is CASSIVTGGDRPQHF. The CDR3 DNA follows: TGTGCCAGTAGTATAGTGACAGGGGGGGACCGGCCCCAGCATTTT.

The genes are TRBV5-5 and TRBJ2-7; D may be TRBD2 (5 bases). Deletions cut 3 bases from V and 6 bases from J, with 22 bases between. Germline V lookup: CDR1 SGHKS, CDR2 YYEKEE (reference sequence). CDR3 length: 16 residues. The DNA of the CDR3 is TGTGCCAGCAGCTCCCTACTAGTTTCTACCCTCGGCGAGCAGTACTTC. This gives the protein CASSSLLVSTLGEQYF. Supplemented by reference TRBV5-5 and TRBJ2-7, the full variable domain reads DAGVTQSPTHLIKTRGQQVTLRCSPISGHKSVSWYQQVLGQGPQFIFQYYEKEERGRGNFPDRFSARQFPNYSSELNVNALLLGDSALYLCASSSLLVSTLGEQYFGPGTRLTVT.